The 16 T cell receptor beta chains listed next were all sequenced from one sample in a study of T cells in Graves' hyperthyroidism and ophthalmopathy (dated by TCRdb to about 2019). Library prep was done by multiplex PCR. TCRdb records Illumina HiSeq 2000 as the sequencer. The TCR beta CDR3 regions were amplified from the RNA transcripts. The TCR CDR3 was subjected to a first round of RT-PCR using the HTBI primer set and the Qiagen OneStep RT-PCR kit. The raw public reads went through TCRdb reprocessing: fastp at Q25, MiXCR clone calling, in-frame beta chains kept. Each record represents a unique CDR3 protein, reported with the most common genes and DNA among its rows. The sample table lists more than 500,000 distinct CDR3 sequences, around 16% of them with a count of one. About 29% of the sample is taken by the ten largest. Sequencing was done on a sample of blood. The origin of the receptors is a woman younger than 45 with Graves' ophthalmopathy.

The CDR3 is CASSLLAGGNTGELFF. CDR3 in DNA: TGCGCCAGCAGCCTACTAGCGGGAGGGAACACCGGGGAGCTGTTTTTT. This chain connects TRBV4-3 to TRBJ2-2; 12 bases map to TRBD2. The CDR3 has 16 amino acids. Germline V CDR1 and CDR2: LGHNA, YSLEER. With V trimmed by 4 bases and J by 1 base, 1 base remained unmatched.

The chain combines TRBV12-3 or TRBV12-4 with TRBJ1-6, with 9 bases identical to TRBD1. The CDR3 extends over 14 amino acids. Trimming at V came to 7 bases and at J to 7 bases, leaving 5 bases not matched to a gene. CDR3 in amino acids: CASTPTGGNSPLHF. The CDR3 nucleotides are TGTGCCAGCACCCCAACAGGGGGCAATTCACCCCTCCACTTT.

The chain recombines TRBV28 with TRBJ2-3; 9 bases match TRBD2. This CDR3 is 17 amino acids long. V lost 2 bases, J lost 5 bases, and 11 bases stayed unmatched. Per the germline V gene, CDR1 is MDHEN and CDR2 is SYDVKM. As DNA, the CDR3 is TGTGCCAGCAGTTTACGCTCTTATAGCGGGAGAGAAGATACGCAGTATTTT. It encodes CASSLRSYSGREDTQYF.

This clonotype has a count of ten or more. The chain joins TRBV7-9 to TRBJ1-3, with D tentatively TRBD1 (6 bases). The germline V gene has CDR1 SEHNR and CDR2 FQNEAQ (reference sequence). This CDR3 contains 13 residues. V lost 3 bases to trimming and J lost 7 bases, with 10 bases between them. CDR3 sequence (DNA): TGTGCCAGCAGCTTCGACCAGGGGAACACCATATATTTT. It specifies CASSFDQGNTIYF.

The chain carries TRBV4-3 and TRBJ2-7; 7 bases agree with TRBD2. The germline CDR1 and CDR2 sequences are LGHNA and YSLEER. V dropped 4 bases and J dropped 5; count of bases not matched to a gene: 17. The CDR3 runs 17 residues. CDR3 protein: CASSPGLVGGQSHEQYF. CDR3 nucleotides: TGCGCCAGCAGCCCTGGACTAGTGGGAGGGCAGTCCCACGAGCAGTACTTC.

This clonotype appeared once. This chain uses TRBV29-1 with TRBJ1-5, with 12 nucleotides matching TRBD1. The CDR3 length is 13 residues. Germline V gives CDR1 SQVTM, CDR2 ANQGSEA. V gave up 6 bases and J gave up 7 bases; unmatched junction bases: 4. The chain's CDR3 is CSVGGQGAQPQHF. In DNA form, the CDR3 reads TGCAGCGTGGGGGGACAGGGGGCGCAGCCCCAGCATTTT.

This clonotype appeared many times. This chain joins TRBV20-1 and TRBJ1-2; TRBD1 matches at 9 bases. V lost 3 bases, J lost 9 bases, and 5 bases stayed unmatched. The germline V gene has CDR1 DFQATT and CDR2 SNEGSKA (reference sequence). The CDR3 is 12 residues long. The CDR3 here is CSARGTGNRYTF. CDR3 bases: TGCAGTGCTAGGGGGACAGGGAATCGCTACACCTTC.

This clonotype was seen more than once but under ten times. V is TRBV19 and J is TRBJ2-3; D unresolved. The CDR3 runs 16 residues. V lost 2 bases and J 4 bases, leaving 16 bases between the germline ends. Germline V lookup: CDR1 LNHDA, CDR2 SQIVND (reference sequence). CDR3 sequence: CASSIYGSLTADTQYF. Here the CDR3 DNA reads TGTGCCAGTAGTATATACGGCAGTCTCACGGCAGATACGCAGTATTTT.

Notes on this clonotype: It is likely a read error, because the conserved phenylalanine at the end of the CDR3 is missing. The rearrangement uses TRBV2 and TRBJ2-2; weak D call: TRBD2 (6 bases). CDR1 is SNHLY, CDR2 FYNNEI, per germline. The CDR3 is made up of 15 amino acids. V was cut by 0 bases and J by 1 base, with 6 bases left in between. DNA of the CDR3: TGTGCCAGCAGTGAAGCTAGCGGGAACACCGGGGAGCTGTTTTCT. It yields the protein CASSEASGNTGELFS.

This chain connects TRBV7-9 to TRBJ2-1, with 8 bases that match TRBD1. Trimming took 3 bases from V and 3 from J; bases not matched to a gene: 10. In germline, CDR1 is SEHNR, CDR2 FQNEAQ (reference sequence). The CDR3 consists of 17 residues. For the CDR3, the DNA is TGTGCCAGCAGCTTGGAACTCACAGGGGGTGGCTACAATGAGCAGTTCTTC. Its protein is CASSLELTGGGYNEQFF.

This clonotype was recorded at least ten times. The V and J genes are TRBV13 and TRBJ2-7; D possibly uses TRBD1 or TRBD2 (5 bases each). Germline V gives CDR1 PRHDT, CDR2 FYEKMQ (reference sequence). The length of the CDR3 is 20 residues. Between the trimmed V and J ends, which lost 0 bases and 2 bases, there was a span of 26 bases. The CDR3 spells CASSLGGGARGSGMAYEQYF. CDR3 nucleotides: TGTGCCAGCAGCTTAGGAGGTGGGGCACGCGGGTCCGGGATGGCCTACGAGCAGTACTTC.

The chain has TRBV12-3 or TRBV12-4 and TRBJ2-7; D ambiguous. Trimming took 2 bases from V and 3 from J, leaving 5 bases between them. This CDR3 is built from 12 residues. The CDR3 DNA sequence: TGTGCCAGCAGTTTAAGTCTCTACGAGCAGTACTTC. Translating gives CASSLSLYEQYF.

Of note for this clonotype: This may come from a read error, since a much larger clone is one base off. The chain uses TRBV6-2 or TRBV6-3 and TRBJ1-1, with unresolved D. Between the trimmed V and J ends, which lost 5 bases and 3 bases, there was a span of 16 bases. This CDR3 is 15 amino acids long. The V gene's germline CDR1 is MNHEY and CDR2 SVGEGT. CDR3 sequence: CASSTRVPDYTEAFF. CDR3 DNA sequence: TGTGCCAGCAGTACCCGGGTGCCCGATTACACTGAAGCTTTCTTT.

This clonotype has a handful of counts. The rearrangement uses TRBV6-1 and TRBJ2-5, with 9 bases aligning to TRBD2. The V and J ends lost 7 bases and 2 bases, in that order; junction bases with no gene match: 11. The CDR3 contains 16 residues. Germline loops: CDR1 MNHNS, CDR2 SASEGT. CDR3 bases: TGTGCCAGCAAGTGGGCTAGCGGGACCTCTCAAGAGACCCAGTACTTC. Its translation: CASKWASGTSQETQYF.

This clonotype was seen a handful of times. This chain connects TRBV19 to TRBJ2-5, with a weak D call TRBD2 (7 bases). The CDR3 is made up of 13 amino acids. Germline CDR1 is LNHDA and CDR2 is SQIVND (reference sequence). The V end lost 4 bases, the J end lost 7 bases, and 13 bases lay between the germline ends. CDR3 sequence: CASSSGGRGTQYF. Written as DNA, the CDR3 is TGTGCCAGTAGTAGCGGGGGCCGGGGGACCCAGTACTTC. Full variable domain (outside the CDR3, taken from reference TRBV19 and TRBJ2-5): DGGITQSPKYLFRKEGQNVTLSCEQNLNHDAMYWYRQDPGQGLRLIYYSQIVNDFQKGDIAEGYSVSREKKESFPLTVTSAQKNPTAFYLCASSSGGRGTQYFGPGTRLLVL.

The chain employs TRBV5-6 and TRBJ2-7; 7 nucleotides match TRBD1. J was trimmed by 2 bases and V by 4 bases; bases with no gene match: 9. Germline V gives CDR1 SGHDT, CDR2 YYEEEE. This CDR3 has 15 residues. CDR3 sequence reads: CASSPLDRPTYEQYF. CDR3 coding DNA: TGTGCCAGCAGCCCACTGGACAGGCCAACCTACGAGCAGTACTTC.